This T cell receptor (beta chain) was identified in a study of blood T cells in healthy people across ages. On the study more broadly: There was about one barcoded beta molecule captured by template switching per two T cells.

Next came a second PCR, run for about 6 to 11 cycles, which used a sample-barcoded 5' primer along with a J-beta primer mix. There were at least 2.5 million CDR3-containing paired-end reads obtained from each sample. TCRdb re-called the 5' RACE reads through MiXCR, storing one row per CDR3 protein. The data show around 1.5 million distinct CDR3 sequences, with roughly a third seen just once and approximately 10% held by the top ten. From germline, CDR1 is MDHEN and CDR2 SYDVKM. The CDR3 has 16 amino acids. The V gene lost 1 base and the J gene lost 0 bases, with 10 bases spanning the gap. The rearrangement uses TRBV28 and TRBJ2-4; D may correspond to TRBD1 or TRBD2 (5 bases each). The clonotype comes from a woman in her thirties in good health. Material for sequencing was blood. This CDR3 is CASSLYGTLAKNIQYF. For the CDR3, the DNA is TGTGCCAGCAGTTTATACGGGACCTTAGCCAAAAACATTCAGTACTTC.